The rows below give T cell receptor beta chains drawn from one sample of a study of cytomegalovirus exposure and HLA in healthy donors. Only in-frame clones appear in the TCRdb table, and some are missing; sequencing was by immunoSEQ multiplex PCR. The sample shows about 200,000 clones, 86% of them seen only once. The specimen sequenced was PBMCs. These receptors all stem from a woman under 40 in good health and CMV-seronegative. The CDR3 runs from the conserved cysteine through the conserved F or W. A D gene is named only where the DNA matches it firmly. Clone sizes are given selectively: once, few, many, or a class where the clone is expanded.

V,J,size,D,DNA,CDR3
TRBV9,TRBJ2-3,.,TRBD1,TGTGCCAGCGGAAGGACAGGGGCCACAGATACGCAGTATTTT,CASGRTGATDTQYF
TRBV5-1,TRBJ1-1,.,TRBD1,TGCGCCAGCAGCCCCCTGCCGCGGACACGCAGGGGGGTGAACACTGAAGCTTTCTTT,CASSPLPRTRRGVNTEAFF
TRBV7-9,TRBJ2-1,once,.,TGTGCCAGCAGCTTATGGGACAAGAGCTACAATGAGCAGTTCTTC,CASSLWDKSYNEQFF
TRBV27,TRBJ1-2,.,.,TGTGCCAGCAGTTCCCCGGGGGGCCCTAACTATGGCTACACCTTC,CASSSPGGPNYGYTF
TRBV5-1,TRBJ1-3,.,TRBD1,TGCGCCAGCAGCGCTAACAGGGGCGCTGGAAACACCATATATTTT,CASSANRGAGNTIYF
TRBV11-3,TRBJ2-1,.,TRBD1,TGTGCCAGCAGCTCGGGACAGGGTACTTACAATGAGCAGTTCTTC,CASSSGQGTYNEQFF
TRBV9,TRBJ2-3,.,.,TGTGCCAGCAGCGATCGCAGGGATATAGATACGCAGTATTTT,CASSDRRDIDTQYF
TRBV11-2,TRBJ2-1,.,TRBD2,TGTGCCAGCAGCTTAGGGCTAGGACTAGTATACACTGAGCAGTTCTTC,CASSLGLGLVYTEQFF
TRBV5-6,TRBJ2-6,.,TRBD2,TGTGCCAGCAGCCCGCCCGGGACTAGTATCACCGGGGCCAACGTCCTGACTTTC,CASSPPGTSITGANVLTF
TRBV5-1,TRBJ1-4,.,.,TGCGCCAGCAGCTCTACGACAGACCCTAATGAAAAACTGTTTTTT,CASSSTTDPNEKLFF
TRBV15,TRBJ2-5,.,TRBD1,TGTGCCACCAGCAGAGGACCCCCGGGACAGGGGTACCAAGAGACCCAGTACTTC,CATSRGPPGQGYQETQYF
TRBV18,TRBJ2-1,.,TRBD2,TGTGCCAGCTCAGAAATAGCGGGACCCGCTTACAATGAGCAGTTCTTC,CASSEIAGPAYNEQFF
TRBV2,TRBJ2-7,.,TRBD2,TGTGCCAGCAACCGACTAGCGGGGGGCGACGAGCAGTACTTC,CASNRLAGGDEQYF
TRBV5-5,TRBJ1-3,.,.,TGTGCCAGCATCGACTACCAGGTGCTTGGAAACACCATATATTTT,CASIDYQVLGNTIYF
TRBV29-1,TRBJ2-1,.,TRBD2,TGCAGCGTTGAGGGGACTAGCGGGGGTTCTTCCTACAATGAGCAGTTCTTC,CSVEGTSGGSSYNEQFF
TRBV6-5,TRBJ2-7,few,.,TGTGCCAGCAGTGTGGAATTCATAGCGAGGGAGCAGTACTTC,CASSVEFIAREQYF